The sequence of this T cell receptor beta chain was determined in a study of blood T cell repertoires in COVID-19. The protocol was immunoSEQ multiplex PCR, while the TCRdb copy is restricted to in-frame clones and leaves out a portion. The data contain under 200,000 clones, approximately 79% of them singletons. The clonotype originates from a woman at least 80 years old with acute or convalescent COVID-19. Sequenced sample: peripheral blood.

The CDR3 loop reads CASSLGTPQETQYF. The CDR3 DNA follows: TGTGCCAGCAGCTTAGGGACTCCCCAAGAGACCCAGTACTTC. The chain has TRBV7-8 and TRBJ2-5, with a possible D match to TRBD2 (5 bases). This CDR3 is 14 amino acids long. Germline-derived CDR1 and CDR2 are SGHVS and FQNEAQ. Trimming took 1 base from V and 1 from J, leaving 7 bases between them.